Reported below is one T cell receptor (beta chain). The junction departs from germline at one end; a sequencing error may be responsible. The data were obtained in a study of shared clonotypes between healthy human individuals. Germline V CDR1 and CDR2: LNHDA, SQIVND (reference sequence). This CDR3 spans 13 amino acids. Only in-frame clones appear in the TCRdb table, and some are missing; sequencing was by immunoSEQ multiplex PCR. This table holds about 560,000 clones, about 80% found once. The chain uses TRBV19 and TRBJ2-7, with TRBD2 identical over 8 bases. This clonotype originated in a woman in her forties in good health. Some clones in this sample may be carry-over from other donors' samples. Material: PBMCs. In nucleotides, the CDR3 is TGTGCCAGTAGCGGGACATCGCGGGAGGCCACGCACTTC. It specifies CASSGTSREATHF.